This T cell receptor (beta chain) derives from a study of human T cells and chemical hapten exposure. Across the study: Small pooled library volume differences chiefly drove per-sample TCR yield variation.

MiXCR, run by TCRdb on the RACE reads, gives a single entry per CDR3 protein. The sample lists around 50,000 distinct CDR3 sequences, around 9.4% occurring once. V gave up 7 bases and J gave up 5 bases, with 6 bases separating them. The CDR3 spans 10 residues. Germline V lookup: CDR1 SQVTM, CDR2 ANQGSEA. The time point denotes: patch test 2, 6 weeks after DPC sensitization. Indicated treatment: therapeutic diphenylcyclopropenone sensitization with weekly scalp DPC. Venepuncture was done earlier than the placement of each patch test. Sequences were derived from whole blood, sampled in connection with sensitization to the hapten diphenylcyclopropenone (DPC). The TCR comes from a woman in her 50s with alopecia areata. Some clones in this sample may be carry-over from other donors' samples. V usage is TRBV29-1 and J usage is TRBJ2-1; perhaps TRBD2 as D (6 bases). CDR3 bases: TGCAGCGGGAGGGACAATGAGCAGTTCTTC. The encoded protein is CSGRDNEQFF.